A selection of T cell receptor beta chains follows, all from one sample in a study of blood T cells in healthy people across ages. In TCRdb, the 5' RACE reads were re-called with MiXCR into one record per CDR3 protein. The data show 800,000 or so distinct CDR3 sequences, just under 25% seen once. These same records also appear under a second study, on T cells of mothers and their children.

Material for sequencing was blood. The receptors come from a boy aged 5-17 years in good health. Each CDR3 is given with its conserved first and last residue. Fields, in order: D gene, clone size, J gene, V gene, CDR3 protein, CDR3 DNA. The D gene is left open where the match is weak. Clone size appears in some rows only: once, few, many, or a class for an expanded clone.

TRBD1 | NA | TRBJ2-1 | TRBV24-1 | CATSEQGSYNEQFF | TGTGCCACCAGTGAACAGGGGTCGTACAATGAGCAGTTCTTC
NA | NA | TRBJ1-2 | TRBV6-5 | CASSDQGSPRASYTF | TGTGCCAGCAGTGACCAGGGATCTCCCAGAGCGAGCTACACCTTC
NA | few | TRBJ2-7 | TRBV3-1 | CASSQGQDSYEQYF | TGTGCCAGCAGCCAAGGACAGGACTCCTACGAGCAGTACTTC
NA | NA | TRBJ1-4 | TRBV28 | CASSVTGSANEKLFF | TGTGCCAGCAGCGTTACAGGGTCGGCTAATGAAAAACTGTTTTTT
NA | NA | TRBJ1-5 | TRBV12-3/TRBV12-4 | CASSIRPGPNQPQHF | TGTGCCAGCAGTATTCGTCCCGGGCCCAATCAGCCCCAGCATTTT
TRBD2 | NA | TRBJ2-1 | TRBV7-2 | CASSLGLAGFYEQFF | TGTGCCAGCAGCCTTGGGCTAGCGGGGTTCTATGAGCAGTTCTTC
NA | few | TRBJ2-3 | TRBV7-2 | CASSFSGPYTDTQYF | TGTGCCAGCAGCTTCAGCGGCCCCTACACAGATACGCAGTATTTT
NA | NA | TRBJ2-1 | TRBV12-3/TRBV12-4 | CASSPAPWSVGNEQFF | TGTGCCAGCAGTCCCGCTCCGTGGTCTGTGGGCAATGAGCAGTTCTTC
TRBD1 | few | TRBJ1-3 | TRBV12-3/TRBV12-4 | CASTVDRQGNIIYF | TGTGCCAGCACCGTGGACAGGCAAGGAAACATCATATATTTT
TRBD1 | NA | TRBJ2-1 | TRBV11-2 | CASSSTGQGAYNEQFF | TGTGCCAGCAGCTCAACGGGACAGGGGGCTTACAATGAGCAGTTCTTC
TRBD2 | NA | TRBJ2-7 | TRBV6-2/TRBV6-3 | CASRNSGTAYEQYF | TGTGCCAGCAGAAACAGCGGGACCGCCTACGAGCAGTACTTC
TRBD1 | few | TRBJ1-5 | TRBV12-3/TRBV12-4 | CASSSDRDQPQHF | TGTGCCAGCAGTTCAGACAGGGATCAGCCCCAGCATTTT
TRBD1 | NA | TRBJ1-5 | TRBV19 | CASSYEYRGPRQPQHF | TGTGCCAGTAGTTACGAATACAGGGGGCCAAGACAGCCCCAGCATTTT
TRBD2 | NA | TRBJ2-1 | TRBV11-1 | CASKTRGAPYNEQFF | TGTGCCAGCAAGACGCGGGGGGCTCCCTACAATGAGCAGTTCTTC
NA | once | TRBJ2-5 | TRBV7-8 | CASSLVSPADGPQETQYF | TGTGCCAGCAGCTTAGTTTCTCCGGCAGACGGGCCCCAAGAGACCCAGTACTTC